This TCR beta chain was recovered during a study of control samples from healthy donors and cancer patients. V gave up 0 bases and J gave up 3 bases; unmatched junction bases: 10. Germline V lookup: CDR1 LNHNV, CDR2 YYDKDF (reference sequence). CDR3 length equals 18 residues. The assay was immunoSEQ multiplex PCR, and TCRdb's table has in-frame clones only and misses some. The repertoire consists of 110,000 to 150,000 clones, with approximately 91% occurring once and the leading ten covering roughly 8.7%. The rearrangement joins TRBV15 to TRBJ1-5, with 8 bases matching TRBD1. This TCR came from a woman aged 25-40 years in good health. The sequenced material came from blood. CDR3 sequence: CATSRDQGQDLANQPQHF. The CDR3 DNA follows: TGTGCCACCAGCAGAGATCAGGGACAGGACCTAGCCAATCAGCCCCAGCATTTT.